This entry lists 27 T cell receptor beta chains sequenced from one sample in a study of blood T cell repertoires in COVID-19. Generated by immunoSEQ multiplex PCR, the TCRdb table keeps only in-frame clones and is missing some. The repertoire holds fewer than 250,000 clones, with around 83% as singletons. Sequences were obtained from peripheral blood. The receptors here all came from a woman between 45 and 65 years old with acute or convalescent COVID-19.

The V gene is TRBV5-6, the J gene TRBJ1-1; D is unresolved. V was cut by 1 base and J by 11 bases, with 18 bases left in between. Germline V gene sequence: CDR1 SGHDT, CDR2 YYEEEE. The CDR3 is 14 amino acids. The CDR3 DNA follows: TGTGCCAGCAGCTTGACTCGTTCGGGGATAGGGGCTTTCTTT. Its protein product is CASSLTRSGIGAFF. The full variable domain, with the rest looked up from reference TRBV5-6 and TRBJ1-1, is DAGVTQSPTHLIKTRGQQVTLRCSPKSGHDTVSWYQQALGQGPQFIFQYYEEEERQRGNFPDRFSGHQFPNYSSELNVNALLLGDSALYLCASSLTRSGIGAFFGQGTRLTVV.

The chain couples TRBV5-8 to TRBJ2-3; 7 nucleotides line up with TRBD2. This CDR3 is 14 amino acids long. Looked up from germline, CDR1 is SGHTS and CDR2 is YDEGEE. V trimming: 2 bases; J trimming: 5 bases; junction bases outside the gene matches: 5. CDR3 sequence reads: CASSFGGREDTQYF. CDR3 nucleotides: TGTGCCAGCAGCTTTGGTGGGAGGGAAGATACGCAGTATTTT. The entire variable domain, with the rest obtained from reference TRBV5-8 and TRBJ2-3, is as follows: EAGVTQSPTHLIKTRGQQATLRCSPISGHTSVYWYQQALGLGLQFLLWYDEGEERNRGNFPPRFSGRQFPNYSSELNVNALELEDSALYLCASSFGGREDTQYFGPGTRLTVL.

In its sample, this clone was seen once. The V call is TRBV5-1, the J call TRBJ2-5; D unresolved. V was trimmed by 1 base and J by 5 bases, leaving 12 bases between them. This CDR3 spans 14 amino acids. The germline CDR1 and CDR2 sequences are SGHRS and YFSETQ. The DNA for the CDR3 is TGCGCCAGCAGCTTGACAGATCTCCGGGAGACCCAGTACTTC. It yields the protein CASSLTDLRETQYF. Drawing the rest from reference TRBV5-1 and TRBJ2-5, the complete variable domain is KAGVTQTPRYLIKTRGQQVTLSCSPISGHRSVSWYQQTPGQGLQFLFEYFSETQRNKGNFPGRFSGRQFSNSRSEMNVSTLELGDSALYLCASSLTDLRETQYFGPGTRLLVL.

This chain connects TRBV11-2 to TRBJ1-6; D uncertain. Germline-derived CDR1 and CDR2 are SGHAT and FQNNGV. The germline V and J ends were trimmed by 1 base and 1 base, with 5 bases remaining between them. This CDR3 spans 15 amino acids. CDR3 protein: CASSLAGSYNSPLHF. The CDR3 bases are TGTGCCAGCAGCTTAGCGGGGTCCTATAATTCACCCCTCCACTTT.

The rearrangement links TRBV24-1 to TRBJ2-5, with D perhaps TRBD1 (5 bases). Trimming cost V 4 bases and J 0 bases, with 17 bases left between them. Germline values: CDR1 KGHDR, CDR2 SFDVKD. The CDR3 runs 17 residues. This CDR3 is CATSDSSMVGDQETQYF. CDR3 sequence (DNA): TGTGCCACCAGTGACTCCTCCATGGTAGGGGACCAAGAGACCCAGTACTTC.

The rearrangement links TRBV6-5 to TRBJ1-1, with D unresolved. Per germline, CDR1 MNHEY and CDR2 SVGAGI. V shed 6 bases and J shed 3 bases, with 8 bases lying between them. There are 12 residues in the CDR3. CDR3 in DNA: TGTGCCAGCAGGGCACCCTACACTGAAGCTTTCTTT. This gives the protein CASRAPYTEAFF.

The chain uses TRBV25-1 and TRBJ1-2, with D possibly being TRBD1 (5 bases). Germline CDR1 reads MGHDK; CDR2 reads SYGVNS. The V end lost 1 base, the J end lost 3 bases, and 9 bases lay between the germline ends. CDR3 size: 14 residues. CDR3 bases: TGTGCCAGCAGTGAATCGGGGGGGGACTATGGCTACACCTTC. The encoded protein is CASSESGGDYGYTF.

V gene TRBV6-5 combines with J gene TRBJ2-7; 12 bases line up with TRBD2. The CDR3 is made up of 13 amino acids. CDR1 and CDR2 (germline): MNHEY, SVGAGI. Germline trimming cut 9 bases from V and 3 bases from J; bases unmatched to any gene: 3. The CDR3 protein is CASRLAGVYEQYF. The CDR3 nucleotides are TGTGCCAGTCGACTAGCGGGAGTCTACGAGCAGTACTTC.

V is TRBV2 and J is TRBJ1-6, with D perhaps TRBD1 (5 bases). Germline lookup yields CDR1 SNHLY and CDR2 FYNNEI. V was trimmed by 11 bases and J by 0 bases, leaving 8 bases between them. The CDR3 has 13 amino acids. CDR3 residues: CAGGGSYNSPLHF. CDR3 sequence (DNA): TGTGCCGGGGGGGGCTCCTATAATTCACCCCTCCACTTT.

CDR3 in DNA: TGTGCCAGCAGTTTGGTTCCCGGTCTCGGGGAGCTGTTTTTT. Amino acid sequence: CASSLVPGLGELFF. This chain connects TRBV27 to TRBJ2-2; the D is unclear. Germline CDR1 MNHEY, CDR2 SMNVEV (reference sequence). Trimming shortened V by 3 bases and J by 7 bases, and 12 bases separated the two germline ends. This CDR3 region has 14 residues.

The rearrangement joins TRBV10-1 to TRBJ2-3, with D possibly TRBD2 on 6 matching bases. Germline CDR1 WNHNN, CDR2 SYGVQD (reference sequence). The V gene lost 10 bases and the J gene lost 6 bases, with 17 bases spanning the gap. CDR3 length equals 13 residues. The CDR3 spells CATEGLPGDTQYF. The CDR3 bases are TGCGCCACCGAGGGACTCCCTGGCGATACGCAGTATTTT.

V gene TRBV2 combines with J gene TRBJ1-2; D is perhaps TRBD1 (6 bases). Between the trimmed V and J ends, which lost 5 bases and 6 bases, there was a span of 16 bases. CDR1 is SNHLY and CDR2 is FYNNEI in the germline V gene. This CDR3 has 14 amino acids. Here the CDR3 DNA reads TGTGCCAGCAGTAAAGTCCCGGGGGGCGATGGCTACACCTTC. Protein product: CASSKVPGGDGYTF.

This clone has just a few counts. CDR3 in amino acids: CASSLDRGQDGYTF. CDR3 bases: TGTGCCAGCAGCTTGGACAGGGGGCAGGATGGCTACACCTTC. The rearrangement links TRBV5-4 to TRBJ1-2, with 9 bases identical to TRBD1. There are 14 residues in the CDR3. V lost 0 bases and J lost 6; bases outside the gene matches: 3. Germline CDR1 reads SGHNT; CDR2 reads YYREEE (reference sequence).

This sequence joins TRBV5-4 and TRBJ1-2; D might be TRBD1 (6 bases). Germline V gives CDR1 SGHNT, CDR2 YYREEE (reference sequence). The CDR3 extends over 17 amino acids. V lost 0 bases and J 6 bases, leaving 21 bases between the germline ends. This chain's CDR3 is CASSLGVSGRGNHGYTF. CDR3 bases: TGTGCCAGCAGCTTGGGAGTGTCAGGCAGGGGTAATCATGGCTACACCTTC.

The chain has TRBV28 and TRBJ2-7, with 7 bases that match TRBD2. Germline V gene lookup returns CDR1 MDHEN and CDR2 SYDVKM. This CDR3 is 15 amino acids long. With V trimmed by 7 bases and J by 2 bases, 11 bases remained unmatched. The DNA for the CDR3 is TGTGCCAGCACCTCTGGGGCTAGCGGCGCCTACGAGCAGTACTTC. This encodes CASTSGASGAYEQYF.

The rearrangement joins TRBV18 to TRBJ1-1; D is undetermined. The germline V and J ends were trimmed by 1 base and 0 bases, with 9 bases remaining between them. The CDR3 has 15 residues. CDR1 and CDR2 (germline): KGHSH, LQKENI. The DNA of the CDR3 is TGTGCCAGCTCACCACGGGCAGGCTTGAACACTGAAGCTTTCTTT. Its protein product is CASSPRAGLNTEAFF.

The CDR3 coding sequence is TGTGCCAGCAGTGGATCGGGGGAGGGGGGAGATACGCAGTATTTT. Translated: CASSGSGEGGDTQYF. This chain connects TRBV2 to TRBJ2-3; D possibly corresponds to TRBD2 (7 bases). The CDR3 covers 15 residues. CDR1 SNHLY and CDR2 FYNNEI come from the germline V gene. The germline V and J ends were trimmed by 4 bases and 5 bases, with 16 bases remaining between them.

The rearrangement joins TRBV9 to TRBJ2-7; 7 nucleotides align to TRBD1. Germline V CDR1 and CDR2: SGDLS, YYNGEE. The trim removed 4 bases at V and 5 bases at J, leaving 3 bases unmatched. The CDR3 runs 12 residues. The CDR3 sequence is CASSTDRDEQYF. DNA for the CDR3: TGTGCCAGCAGCACCGACAGGGACGAGCAGTACTTC.

V gene TRBV2 combines with J gene TRBJ1-1; TRBD1 aligns across 7 bases. The J segment lost 1 base and the V segment lost 7 bases, leaving 6 bases of the junction unmatched. The CDR3 has 14 amino acids. Germline CDR1 and CDR2: SNHLY and FYNNEI. As DNA, the CDR3 is TGTGCCAGCACCAAACAGGGGAAGAACACTGAAGCTTTCTTT. This translates into CASTKQGKNTEAFF.

The chain links TRBV18 to TRBJ2-3, with D perhaps TRBD2 (6 bases). Germline V gives CDR1 KGHSH, CDR2 LQKENI. This CDR3 has 13 residues. V shed 6 bases and J shed 2 bases, with 9 bases lying between them. The CDR3 loop is CASSRDSTDTQYF. The DNA of the CDR3 is TGTGCCAGCTCGCGGGACTCCACAGATACGCAGTATTTT.

This clone was picked up one time. The V call is TRBV5-1, the J call TRBJ1-1; 7 bases align to TRBD1. Germline CDR1 SGHRS, CDR2 YFSETQ. V shed 0 bases and J 3 bases; nucleotides not matched to a gene: 5. The CDR3 is 15 residues long. CDR3 sequence: CASSLGQGRDTEAFF. CDR3 nucleotide sequence: TGCGCCAGCAGCTTGGGACAGGGTCGGGACACTGAAGCTTTCTTT.

The chain joins TRBV10-3 to TRBJ2-7; maybe TRBD2 (5 bases). CDR1 is ENHRY and CDR2 is SYGVKD in the germline V gene. V lost 4 bases to trimming and J lost 3 bases, with 10 bases between them. The CDR3 consists of 13 residues. The CDR3 here is CAISGGEHYEQYF. CDR3 DNA: TGTGCCATCAGTGGGGGAGAGCACTACGAGCAGTACTTC.

The chain joins TRBV7-6 to TRBJ1-2; TRBD1 might be the D (5 bases). In germline, CDR1 is SGHVS, CDR2 FNYEAQ. V lost 4 bases to trimming and J lost 0 bases, with 18 bases between them. This CDR3 comprises 17 residues. The CDR3, as DNA: TGTGCCAGCAGCTCGGGGTGGGCGGGGGTATCTAACTATGGCTACACCTTC. Its translation: CASSSGWAGVSNYGYTF. The full variable domain, with the rest looked up from reference TRBV7-6 and TRBJ1-2, is GAGVSQSPRYKVTKRGQDVALRCDPISGHVSLYWYRQALGQGPEFLTYFNYEAQQDKSGLPNDRFSAERPEGSISTLTIQRTEQRDSAMYRCASSSGWAGVSNYGYTFGSGTRLTVV.

The gene calls are TRBV25-1 and TRBJ1-1; no reliable D call. This CDR3 spans 11 amino acids. The V gene lost 6 bases and the J gene lost 0 bases, with 2 bases spanning the gap. Germline V gene lookup returns CDR1 MGHDK and CDR2 SYGVNS. The CDR3 protein is CASSLNTEAFF. CDR3 nucleotide sequence: TGTGCCAGCAGCTTGAACACTGAAGCTTTCTTT.

The V and J genes are TRBV29-1 and TRBJ2-5; 10 nucleotides match TRBD1. With V trimmed by 3 bases and J by 5 bases, 3 bases remained unmatched. Germline V CDR1 and CDR2: SQVTM, ANQGSEA. CDR3 length: 13 residues. CDR3: CSVEGQGTETQYF. The CDR3 nucleotides are TGCAGCGTTGAGGGACAGGGGACGGAGACCCAGTACTTC.

This clone has more than one count but fewer than ten. This rearrangement joins TRBV4-2 to TRBJ1-5; 7 bases agree with TRBD1. The CDR3 is 17 amino acids. J was trimmed by 0 bases and V by 4 bases; bases with no gene match: 9. Germline V lookup: CDR1 LGHNA, CDR2 YNFKEQ. This CDR3 reads CASSREWGQNSNQPQHF. DNA of the CDR3: TGTGCCAGCAGCCGAGAGTGGGGACAGAATAGCAATCAGCCCCAGCATTTT.

The chain is built from TRBV5-1 and TRBJ2-1, with D possibly being TRBD1 (5 bases). The CDR3 is 15 residues long. The germline V gene has CDR1 SGHRS and CDR2 YFSETQ. The V and J ends lost 0 bases and 2 bases respectively, with 9 bases between them. The CDR3 DNA sequence: TGCGCCAGCAGCTTGGTAAGGGGTCCCTACAATGAGCAGTTCTTC. It translates to CASSLVRGPYNEQFF.